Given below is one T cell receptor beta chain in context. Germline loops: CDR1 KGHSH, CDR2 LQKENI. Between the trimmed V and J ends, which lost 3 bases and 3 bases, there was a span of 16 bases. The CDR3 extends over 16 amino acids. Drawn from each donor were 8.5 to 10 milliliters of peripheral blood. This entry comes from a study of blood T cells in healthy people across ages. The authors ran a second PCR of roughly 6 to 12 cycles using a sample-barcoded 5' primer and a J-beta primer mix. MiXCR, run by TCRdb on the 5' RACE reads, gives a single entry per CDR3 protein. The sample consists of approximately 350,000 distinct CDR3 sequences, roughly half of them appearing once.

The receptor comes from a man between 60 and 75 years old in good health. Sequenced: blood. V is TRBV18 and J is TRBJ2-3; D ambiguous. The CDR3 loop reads CASSPSQRLETDTQYF. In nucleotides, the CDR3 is TGTGCCAGCTCACCTTCACAGCGACTTGAAACAGATACGCAGTATTTT.